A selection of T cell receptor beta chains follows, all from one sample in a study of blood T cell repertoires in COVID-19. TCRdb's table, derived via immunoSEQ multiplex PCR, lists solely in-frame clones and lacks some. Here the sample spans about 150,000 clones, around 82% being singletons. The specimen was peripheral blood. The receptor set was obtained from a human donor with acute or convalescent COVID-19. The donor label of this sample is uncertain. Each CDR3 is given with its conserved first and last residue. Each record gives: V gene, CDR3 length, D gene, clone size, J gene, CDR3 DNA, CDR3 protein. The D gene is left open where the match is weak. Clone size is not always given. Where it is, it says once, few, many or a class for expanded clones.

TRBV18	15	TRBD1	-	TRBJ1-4	TGTGCCAGCTCACCTTCGGACAGGGAGAATGAAAAACTGTTTTTT	CASSPSDRENEKLFF
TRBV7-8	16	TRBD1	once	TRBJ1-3	TGTGCCAGCACCCCTTCTCGACAGGGTACAGGAAACACCATATATTTT	CASTPSRQGTGNTIYF
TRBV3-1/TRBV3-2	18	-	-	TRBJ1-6	TGTGCCAGCAGCGGACGGAGACAGGCGGGGGGCTATAATTCACCCCTCCACTTT	CASSGRRQAGGYNSPLHF
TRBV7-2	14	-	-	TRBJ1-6	TGTGCCAGCAGCTTAGGCCTCAGGGGTTCACCCCTCCACTTT	CASSLGLRGSPLHF
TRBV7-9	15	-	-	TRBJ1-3	TGTGCCAGCAGCCGACAGGAGAACTCTGGAAACACCATATATTTT	CASSRQENSGNTIYF
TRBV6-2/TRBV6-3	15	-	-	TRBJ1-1	TGTGCCAGCAGTCAACAGGGTACGAACCTAGGAGGTGCTTTCTTT	CASSQQGTNLGGAFF
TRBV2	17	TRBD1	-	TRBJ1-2	TGTGCCAGCATCGGGATCAAACAGGGGGGCCCGGCCTGGTGCTACACCTTC	CASIGIKQGGPAWCYTF
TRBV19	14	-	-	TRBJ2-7	TGTGCCAGTAGTATTTCCGCGTCCTCCTACGAGCAGTACTTC	CASSISASSYEQYF
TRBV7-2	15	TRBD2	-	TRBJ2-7	TGTGCCAGCAGTCCCTCAGGACTAGCGGGGAGCGAGCAGTACTTC	CASSPSGLAGSEQYF
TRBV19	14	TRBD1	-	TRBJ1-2	TGTGCCAGTAGTATATCACAGGGGAGAGGGGGCTACACCTTC	CASSISQGRGGYTF
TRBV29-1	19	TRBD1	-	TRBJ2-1	TGCAGCGTTCCCCGATTGACAGGGGGCGCGCAGAGGTCCTACAATGAGCAGTTCTTC	CSVPRLTGGAQRSYNEQFF
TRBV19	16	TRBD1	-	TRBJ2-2	TGTGCCAGTAGTATCGACAGGGGTTATAATATCGGGGAGCTGTTTTTT	CASSIDRGYNIGELFF
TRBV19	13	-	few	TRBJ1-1	TGTGCCAGCATTCCGGACAGGAACACTGAAGCTTTCTTT	CASIPDRNTEAFF
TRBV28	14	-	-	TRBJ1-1	TGTGCCAGCAGCCTGACATCCATGAACACTGAAGCTTTCTTT	CASSLTSMNTEAFF
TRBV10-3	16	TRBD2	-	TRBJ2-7	TGTGCCATCAGTCCCTCTAGCGGGGGGCGATCCTACGAGCAGTACTTC	CAISPSSGGRSYEQYF
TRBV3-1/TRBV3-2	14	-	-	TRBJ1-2	TGTGCCAGCAGCCGGGGGGGTAGTAGCTATGGCTACACCTTC	CASSRGGSSYGYTF
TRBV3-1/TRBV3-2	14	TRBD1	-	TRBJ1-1	TGTGCCAGCAGCCAAACCACAGGGGGGACTGAAGCTTTCTTT	CASSQTTGGTEAFF